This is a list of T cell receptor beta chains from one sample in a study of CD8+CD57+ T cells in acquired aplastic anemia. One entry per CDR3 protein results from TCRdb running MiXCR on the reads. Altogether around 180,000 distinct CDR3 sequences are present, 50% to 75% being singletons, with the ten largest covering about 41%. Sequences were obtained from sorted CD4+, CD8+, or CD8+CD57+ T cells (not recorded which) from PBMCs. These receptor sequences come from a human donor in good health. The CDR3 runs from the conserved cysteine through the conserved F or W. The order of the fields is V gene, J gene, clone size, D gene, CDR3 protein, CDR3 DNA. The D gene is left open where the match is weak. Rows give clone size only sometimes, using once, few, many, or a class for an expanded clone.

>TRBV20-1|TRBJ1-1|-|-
CSARDRDFEAFF
TGCAGTGCTAGAGATCGCGATTTTGAAGCTTTCTTT
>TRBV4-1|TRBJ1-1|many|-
CASSQGQNTEAFF
TGCGCCAGCAGCCAAGGACAAAACACTGAAGCTTTCTTT
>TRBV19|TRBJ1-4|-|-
CASTTQRPYEKLFF
TGTGCCAGTACGACACAGCGGCCGTACGAAAAACTGTTTTTT
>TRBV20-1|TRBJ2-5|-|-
CSARDRNGVVGETQYF
TGCAGTGCTAGAGATCGTAACGGCGTGGTCGGAGAGACCCAGTACTTC
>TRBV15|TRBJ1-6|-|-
CATSRDSKGNSPLHF
TGTGCCACCAGCAGAGACAGTAAGGGAAATTCACCCCTCCACTTT
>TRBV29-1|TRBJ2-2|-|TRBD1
CRTGSAGELFF
TGCAGGACAGGGTCGGCCGGGGAGCTGTTTTTT
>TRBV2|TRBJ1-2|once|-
CASSQQFYGYTF
TGTGCCAGCAGTCAACAGTTTTATGGCTACACCTTC
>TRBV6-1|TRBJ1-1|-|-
CASIIRDRGTEAFF
TGTGCCAGCATCATAAGGGACCGTGGCACTGAAGCTTTCTTT
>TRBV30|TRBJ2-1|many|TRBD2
CALTSGSSYNEQFF
TGTGCCTTAACCAGCGGGAGTTCCTACAATGAGCAGTTCTTC
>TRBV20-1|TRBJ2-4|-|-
CSAILKGIQYF
TGCAGTGCTATTCTTAAGGGCATTCAGTACTTC
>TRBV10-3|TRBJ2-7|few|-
CAISEGSSYEQYF
TGTGCCATCAGTGAAGGTAGCTCCTACGAGCAGTACTTC
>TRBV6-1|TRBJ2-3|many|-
CASSEARGSTDTQYF
TGTGCCAGCAGTGAAGCGAGGGGGAGCACAGATACGCAGTATTTT
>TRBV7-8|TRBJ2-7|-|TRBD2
CASSSGLAGTSYEQYF
TGTGCCAGCAGCTCTGGACTAGCGGGGACCTCCTACGAGCAGTACTTC
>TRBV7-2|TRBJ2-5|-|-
CASSLGLQVTTQYF
TGTGCCAGCAGCTTAGGACTACAGGTTACGACCCAGTACTTC
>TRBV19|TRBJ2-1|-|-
CASSIARGNVQFF
TGTGCCAGTAGTATAGCCAGGGGCAATGTGCAGTTCTTC
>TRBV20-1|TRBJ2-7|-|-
CSAPGGAEQYF
TGCAGTGCCCCGGGTGGTGCCGAGCAGTACTTC
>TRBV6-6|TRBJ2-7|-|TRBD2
CASSYKSTSLYYEQYF
TGTGCCAGCAGTTACAAATCGACTAGCCTTTACTACGAGCAGTACTTC
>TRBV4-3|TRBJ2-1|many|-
CASSQAPGGGNEQFF
TGCGCCAGCAGCCAAGCGCCAGGGGGGGGGAATGAGCAGTTCTTC
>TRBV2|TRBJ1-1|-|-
CASMRAVNTEAFF
TGTGCCAGCATGAGGGCAGTCAACACTGAAGCTTTCTTT
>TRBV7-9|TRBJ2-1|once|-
CASNPTGLEQFF
TGTGCCAGCAACCCGACGGGCCTGGAGCAGTTCTTC
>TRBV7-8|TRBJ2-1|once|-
CASTLTRHDNEQFF
TGTGCCAGCACCTTGACGCGGCACGACAATGAGCAGTTCTTC
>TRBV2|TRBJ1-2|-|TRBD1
CASSPGGAFYGYTF
TGTGCCAGCAGTCCAGGGGGCGCGTTCTATGGCTACACCTTC
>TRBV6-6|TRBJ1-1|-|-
CASSYLGTAVEAFF
TGTGCCAGCAGTTACCTCGGGACCGCGGTTGAAGCTTTCTTT
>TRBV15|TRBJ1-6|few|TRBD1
CATSRATGLGNSPLHF
TGTGCCACCAGCAGAGCGACAGGGCTGGGTAATTCACCCCTCCACTTT
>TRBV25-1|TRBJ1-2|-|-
CASSFYSYSNYGYTF
TGTGCCAGCAGCTTTTACAGTTACTCTAACTATGGCTATACCTTC
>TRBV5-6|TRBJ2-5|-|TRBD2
CASSLATQGGETQYF
TGTGCCAGCAGCTTGGCGACGCAGGGAGGGGAGACCCAGTACTTC
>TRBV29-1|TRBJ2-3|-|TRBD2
CSVVLDGRHTDTQYF
TGCAGCGTTGTGCTCGACGGGAGGCACACAGATACGCAGTATTTT
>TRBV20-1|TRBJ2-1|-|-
CSASGLAMNEQFF
TGCAGTGCTAGTGGTCTAGCGATGAATGAGCAGTTCTTC
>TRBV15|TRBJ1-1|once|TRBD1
CATSRQGAAEAFF
TGTGCCACCAGCAGGCAGGGGGCCGCTGAAGCTTTCTTT
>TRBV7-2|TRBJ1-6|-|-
CASRPTGTSVNSPLHF
TGTGCCAGCAGACCTACCGGGACGAGCGTTAATTCACCCCTCCACTTT
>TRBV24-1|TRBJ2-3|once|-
CATSEGSTDTQYF
TGTGCCACCAGTGAGGGGAGCACAGATACGCAGTATTTT
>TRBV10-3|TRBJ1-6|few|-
CAISGSGGNSPLHF
TGTGCCATCAGTGGCTCAGGCGGCAATTCACCCCTCCACTTT
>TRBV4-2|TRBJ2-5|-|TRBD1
CASSGTGRETQYF
TGTGCCAGCAGCGGGACAGGCCGGGAGACCCAGTACTTC
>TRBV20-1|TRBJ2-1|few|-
CSTALGGPDNEQFF
TGCAGTACTGCTTTGGGGGGGCCAGACAATGAGCAGTTCTTC
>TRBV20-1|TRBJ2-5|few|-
CSALLGRAETQYF
TGCAGTGCCCTCCTGGGACGGGCTGAGACCCAGTACTTC
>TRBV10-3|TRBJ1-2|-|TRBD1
CAITGTETNYGYTF
TGTGCCATCACCGGGACAGAGACTAACTATGGCTACACCTTC
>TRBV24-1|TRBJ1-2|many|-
CATSEATGTLGGYTF
TGTGCCACCAGTGAAGCGACCGGGACCCTGGGAGGCTACACCTTC
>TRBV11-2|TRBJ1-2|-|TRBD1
CASSLGTGDGYTF
TGTGCCAGCAGCCTAGGGACAGGGGATGGCTACACCTTC
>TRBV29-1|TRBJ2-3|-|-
CSVLAGYGDTQYF
TGCAGCGTTTTGGCGGGGTATGGGGATACGCAGTATTTT
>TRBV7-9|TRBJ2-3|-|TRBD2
CASSLGASGGTDTQYF
TGTGCCAGCAGCTTGGGGGCTAGCGGGGGCACAGATACGCAGTATTTT
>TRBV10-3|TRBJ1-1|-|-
CAISYAGTSNTEAFF
TGTGCCATCAGTTACGCCGGGACCTCGAACACTGAAGCTTTCTTT
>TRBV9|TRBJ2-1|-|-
CASSVELGYNEQFF
TGTGCCAGCAGCGTAGAGTTAGGGTACAATGAGCAGTTCTTC
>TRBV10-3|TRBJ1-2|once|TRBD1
CAISGTGDGGYTF
TGTGCCATCAGCGGGACAGGGGACGGTGGCTACACCTTC